The rows below give T cell receptor beta chains drawn from one sample of a study of control samples from healthy donors and cancer patients. The method was immunoSEQ multiplex PCR; TCRdb's version includes in-frame clones alone and lacks a portion of them. The repertoire holds approximately 80,000 clones, 70% to 90% seen once, with approximately 5.1% in the top ten. Source material: blood. These receptors came from a woman in her forties or fifties in good health. Each CDR3 is given with its conserved first and last residue. The D gene is left open where the match is weak. A clone size is listed for some rows: how often the clone was seen (once, few, many), or a class if it is expanded.

v_gene: TRBV3-1/TRBV3-2
len: 15
d_gene: TRBD2
j_gene: TRBJ2-1
abundance: once
CDR3nt: TGTGCCAGCAGCCAAGAGGGACTAGATCACAATGAGCAGTTCTTC
CDR3aa: CASSQEGLDHNEQFF

v_gene: TRBV5-8
len: 15
d_gene: TRBD2
j_gene: TRBJ2-1
abundance: .
CDR3nt: TGTGCCAGCAGCTTGGGACTAGCGGAATACAATGAGCAGTTCTTC
CDR3aa: CASSLGLAEYNEQFF

v_gene: TRBV10-1
len: 14
d_gene: .
j_gene: TRBJ1-3
abundance: .
CDR3nt: TGCGCCAGCAGTGTTGATCGAGTTGGAAACACCATATATTTT
CDR3aa: CASSVDRVGNTIYF

v_gene: TRBV7-7
len: 13
d_gene: .
j_gene: TRBJ2-3
abundance: .
CDR3nt: TGTGCCAGCAGCTCGGATTTGGCAGATACGCAGTATTTT
CDR3aa: CASSSDLADTQYF

v_gene: TRBV2
len: 14
d_gene: .
j_gene: TRBJ1-2
abundance: .
CDR3nt: TGTGCCAGCAGACTGGGGGGCCTTAACTATGGCTACACCTTC
CDR3aa: CASRLGGLNYGYTF

v_gene: TRBV27
len: 13
d_gene: .
j_gene: TRBJ2-3
abundance: .
CDR3nt: TGTGCCAGCAGACTGGCTCTTAGGGATACGCAGTATTTT
CDR3aa: CASRLALRDTQYF

v_gene: TRBV7-6
len: 17
d_gene: .
j_gene: TRBJ1-3
abundance: .
CDR3nt: TGTGCCAGCAGCTTATTTGGCAAATCAGCCCGCGGAAACACCATATATTTT
CDR3aa: CASSLFGKSARGNTIYF

v_gene: TRBV5-4
len: 15
d_gene: .
j_gene: TRBJ1-6
abundance: .
CDR3nt: TGTGCCAGCAGCCCCCGTACAGGTTATAATTCACCCCTCCACTTT
CDR3aa: CASSPRTGYNSPLHF

v_gene: TRBV9
len: 14
d_gene: TRBD1
j_gene: TRBJ1-1
abundance: few
CDR3nt: TGTGCCAGCAGCGCCTCTCCACAGGGGACTGAAGCTTTCTTT
CDR3aa: CASSASPQGTEAFF

v_gene: TRBV5-4
len: 14
d_gene: TRBD1
j_gene: TRBJ1-2
abundance: .
CDR3nt: TGTGCCAGCAGCTTGGGACAGGGCGGTTATGGCTACACCTTC
CDR3aa: CASSLGQGGYGYTF

v_gene: TRBV9
len: 14
d_gene: .
j_gene: TRBJ1-2
abundance: .
CDR3nt: TGTGCCAGCAGTATGGGGTTAGGAAACTATGGCTACACCTTC
CDR3aa: CASSMGLGNYGYTF

v_gene: TRBV12-3/TRBV12-4
len: 13
d_gene: .
j_gene: TRBJ2-7
abundance: .
CDR3nt: TGTGCCAGCAGCTTGCAGACAGGATACGAGCAGTACTTC
CDR3aa: CASSLQTGYEQYF

v_gene: TRBV7-9
len: 14
d_gene: TRBD1
j_gene: TRBJ1-6
abundance: .
CDR3nt: TGTGCCAGCAGAGGGACAGGGACTAATTCACCCCTCCACTTT
CDR3aa: CASRGTGTNSPLHF

v_gene: TRBV5-4
len: 13
d_gene: TRBD1
j_gene: TRBJ2-7
abundance: .
CDR3nt: TGTGCCAGCAGCTTAACAGGGGGCCAGGAGCAGTACTTC
CDR3aa: CASSLTGGQEQYF

v_gene: TRBV6-5
len: 15
d_gene: TRBD1
j_gene: TRBJ1-1
abundance: .
CDR3nt: TGTGCCAGCACTCTAGGGGGCTATCTGAACACTGAAGCTTTCTTT
CDR3aa: CASTLGGYLNTEAFF

v_gene: TRBV5-1
len: 15
d_gene: TRBD1
j_gene: TRBJ1-1
abundance: .
CDR3nt: TGCGCCAGCAGTTTTCAGGGGGCGATGAACACTGAAGCTTTCTTT
CDR3aa: CASSFQGAMNTEAFF

v_gene: TRBV9
len: 14
d_gene: .
j_gene: TRBJ2-3
abundance: .
CDR3nt: TGTGCCAGCAGCGCGGTCGTATACACAGATACGCAGTATTTT
CDR3aa: CASSAVVYTDTQYF

v_gene: TRBV2
len: 12
d_gene: .
j_gene: TRBJ2-1
abundance: .
CDR3nt: TGTGCCAGCAATCCACAGGGAGGTGAGCAGTTCTTC
CDR3aa: CASNPQGGEQFF

v_gene: TRBV7-2
len: 14
d_gene: TRBD1
j_gene: TRBJ2-7
abundance: .
CDR3nt: TGTGCCAGCAGCCCCCGGACAGGGAGGAGCGAGCAGTACTTC
CDR3aa: CASSPRTGRSEQYF

v_gene: TRBV11-2
len: 12
d_gene: .
j_gene: TRBJ1-1
abundance: .
CDR3nt: TGTGCCAGCAGCCCTCTTGGGGAAACGGCTTTCTTT
CDR3aa: CASSPLGETAFF

v_gene: TRBV30
len: 16
d_gene: TRBD2
j_gene: TRBJ2-3
abundance: .
CDR3nt: TGTGCCTGGACATCCGGTGGCGGGGGGAGCACAGATACGCAGTATTTT
CDR3aa: CAWTSGGGGSTDTQYF

v_gene: TRBV29-1
len: 14
d_gene: TRBD1
j_gene: TRBJ1-4
abundance: .
CDR3nt: TGCAGCGTTGAAGGGACAGGGGACAATGAAAAACTGTTTTTT
CDR3aa: CSVEGTGDNEKLFF

v_gene: TRBV12-3/TRBV12-4
len: 12
d_gene: TRBD1
j_gene: TRBJ2-7
abundance: .
CDR3nt: TGTGCCAGCGGACAGGGGGCGCGAGAGCAGTACTTC
CDR3aa: CASGQGAREQYF

v_gene: TRBV5-1
len: 15
d_gene: TRBD1
j_gene: TRBJ1-1
abundance: .
CDR3nt: TGCGCCAGCAGCTTGGCCACAGGGGTAGGCGCTGAAGCTTTCTTT
CDR3aa: CASSLATGVGAEAFF

v_gene: TRBV29-1
len: 12
d_gene: .
j_gene: TRBJ2-5
abundance: .
CDR3nt: TGCAGCGTTGAAACGCAGACAGAGACCCAGTACTTC
CDR3aa: CSVETQTETQYF

v_gene: TRBV20-1
len: 11
d_gene: .
j_gene: TRBJ2-1
abundance: once
CDR3nt: TGCAGTGTGGGGGGGGCCATTGAGCAGTTCTTC
CDR3aa: CSVGGAIEQFF

v_gene: TRBV11-2
len: 14
d_gene: TRBD1
j_gene: TRBJ1-5
abundance: .
CDR3nt: TGTGCCAGCAGCCGTGACAGGGTTGATCAGCCCCAGCATTTT
CDR3aa: CASSRDRVDQPQHF

v_gene: TRBV5-4
len: 15
d_gene: TRBD1
j_gene: TRBJ1-1
abundance: .
CDR3nt: TGTGCCAGCAGCTCAACAGGGGGCGCGAGTGGTGAAGCTTTCTTT
CDR3aa: CASSSTGGASGEAFF

v_gene: TRBV5-1
len: 15
d_gene: .
j_gene: TRBJ1-1
abundance: once
CDR3nt: TGCGCCAGCAGCTTGGCCGGGGAAGGGGGCACTGAAGCTTTCTTT
CDR3aa: CASSLAGEGGTEAFF

v_gene: TRBV6-6
len: 12
d_gene: .
j_gene: TRBJ1-2
abundance: .
CDR3nt: TGTGCCAGCAGAGGTACCGAGGGTAGCTACACCTTC
CDR3aa: CASRGTEGSYTF

v_gene: TRBV18
len: 14
d_gene: .
j_gene: TRBJ1-2
abundance: .
CDR3nt: TGTGCCAGCTCCGCAACCCGGGACCTGGATGGCTACACCTTC
CDR3aa: CASSATRDLDGYTF

v_gene: TRBV9
len: 16
d_gene: .
j_gene: TRBJ2-1
abundance: once
CDR3nt: TGTGCCAGCAGCGTAGGTGATAGGGTGTCCTACAATGAGCAGTTCTTC
CDR3aa: CASSVGDRVSYNEQFF

v_gene: TRBV27
len: 14
d_gene: TRBD2
j_gene: TRBJ2-7
abundance: .
CDR3nt: TGTGCCAGCAGTCACGGGGGGGCGGCCTACGAGCAGTACTTC
CDR3aa: CASSHGGAAYEQYF

v_gene: TRBV10-3
len: 16
d_gene: TRBD1
j_gene: TRBJ2-3
abundance: once
CDR3nt: TGTGCCATCAGTACCCGGGACAGGGAAGGCACAGATACGCAGTATTTT
CDR3aa: CAISTRDREGTDTQYF

v_gene: TRBV5-4
len: 15
d_gene: TRBD1
j_gene: TRBJ2-3
abundance: .
CDR3nt: TGTGCCAGCAGCGCAAGACAGGGATTCACAGATACGCAGTATTTT
CDR3aa: CASSARQGFTDTQYF

v_gene: TRBV6-5
len: 15
d_gene: .
j_gene: TRBJ1-2
abundance: .
CDR3nt: TGTGCCAGCAGAGCCACAGGGATCAGGGGCTATGGCTACACCTTC
CDR3aa: CASRATGIRGYGYTF

v_gene: TRBV6-5
len: 16
d_gene: .
j_gene: TRBJ1-4
abundance: .
CDR3nt: TGTGCCAGCAGTTACTTTTCGGAGGCAACTAATGAAAAACTGTTTTTT
CDR3aa: CASSYFSEATNEKLFF

v_gene: TRBV5-4
len: 15
d_gene: TRBD2
j_gene: TRBJ2-1
abundance: few
CDR3nt: TGTGCCAGCAGCTCCGGCGGGGGGGACTACAATGAGCAGTTCTTC
CDR3aa: CASSSGGGDYNEQFF

v_gene: TRBV10-2
len: 12
d_gene: .
j_gene: TRBJ2-7
abundance: .
CDR3nt: TGCGCCAGCATGGACAGAGGCTACGAGCAGTACTTC
CDR3aa: CASMDRGYEQYF

v_gene: TRBV18
len: 12
d_gene: .
j_gene: TRBJ1-6
abundance: .
CDR3nt: TGTGCCAGCTCACTTAACAATTCACCCCTCCACTTT
CDR3aa: CASSLNNSPLHF

v_gene: TRBV5-6
len: 14
d_gene: TRBD1
j_gene: TRBJ1-2
abundance: .
CDR3nt: TGTGCCAGCAGCTTTCCAGGGGGCGGCTATGGCTACACCTTC
CDR3aa: CASSFPGGGYGYTF

v_gene: TRBV21-1
len: 16
d_gene: .
j_gene: TRBJ1-5
abundance: .
CDR3nt: TGTGCCAGCAGCAAAGACGTTGACAGGGTTCATCAGCCCCAGCATTTT
CDR3aa: CASSKDVDRVHQPQHF

v_gene: TRBV5-1
len: 14
d_gene: .
j_gene: TRBJ2-1
abundance: once
CDR3nt: TGCGCCAGCAGCTTGGACCGGGGGTACAATGAGCAGTTCTTC
CDR3aa: CASSLDRGYNEQFF

v_gene: TRBV5-1
len: 16
d_gene: TRBD1
j_gene: TRBJ2-7
abundance: .
CDR3nt: TGCGCCAGCAGCTTGGACTCCGGGACAGGGGGCTACGAGCAGTACTTC
CDR3aa: CASSLDSGTGGYEQYF

v_gene: TRBV7-9
len: 18
d_gene: TRBD2
j_gene: TRBJ2-7
abundance: .
CDR3nt: TGTGCCAGCAGCTTAGCTTCCTTGCGGGGGGGCCGGGGGGACGAGCAGTACTTC
CDR3aa: CASSLASLRGGRGDEQYF

v_gene: TRBV30
len: 14
d_gene: .
j_gene: TRBJ1-5
abundance: .
CDR3nt: TGTGCCTGGAGTGATTTTCGGAGGAATCAGCCCCAGCATTTT
CDR3aa: CAWSDFRRNQPQHF

v_gene: TRBV11-2
len: 16
d_gene: TRBD2
j_gene: TRBJ2-3
abundance: .
CDR3nt: TGTGCCAGCAGCTTAATTCGCCTAGCGGGCACAGATACGCAGTATTTT
CDR3aa: CASSLIRLAGTDTQYF

v_gene: TRBV7-9
len: 16
d_gene: .
j_gene: TRBJ1-1
abundance: .
CDR3nt: TGTGCCAGCAGCCGAACTCCGGGACGATCGAACACTGAAGCTTTCTTT
CDR3aa: CASSRTPGRSNTEAFF

v_gene: TRBV11-2
len: 15
d_gene: .
j_gene: TRBJ1-1
abundance: .
CDR3nt: TGTGCCAGCAGCTTAACTCCCGGGACGAACACTGAAGCTTTCTTT
CDR3aa: CASSLTPGTNTEAFF

v_gene: TRBV4-2
len: 18
d_gene: TRBD1
j_gene: TRBJ1-1
abundance: .
CDR3nt: TGTGCCAGCAGCCAAGATGTGCCCAAACAGGGGATGAACACTGAAGCTTTCTTT
CDR3aa: CASSQDVPKQGMNTEAFF

v_gene: TRBV11-3
len: 15
d_gene: .
j_gene: TRBJ2-1
abundance: .
CDR3nt: TGTGCCAGCAGCTCCGAGGGCCAATCCTACAATGAGCAGTTCTTC
CDR3aa: CASSSEGQSYNEQFF

v_gene: TRBV11-3
len: 16
d_gene: TRBD2
j_gene: TRBJ2-3
abundance: .
CDR3nt: TGTGCCAGCAGCTTATCAAGCGGGGGGTACACAGATACGCAGTATTTT
CDR3aa: CASSLSSGGYTDTQYF

v_gene: TRBV5-3
len: 14
d_gene: .
j_gene: TRBJ1-3
abundance: once
CDR3nt: TGTGCCAGAAGCCGCCAAGGGTACGGAAACACCATATATTTT
CDR3aa: CARSRQGYGNTIYF

v_gene: TRBV7-9
len: 12
d_gene: .
j_gene: TRBJ2-7
abundance: .
CDR3nt: TGTGCCAGCAGCCCGGCCAACTACGAGCAGTACTTC
CDR3aa: CASSPANYEQYF

v_gene: TRBV5-1
len: 14
d_gene: TRBD1
j_gene: TRBJ1-2
abundance: .
CDR3nt: TGCGCCAGCAGCTTGGTGACAGGGGGTGGAGGCTACACCTTC
CDR3aa: CASSLVTGGGGYTF